Each of the 27 T cell receptor beta chains below was sequenced from the same sample in a study of T cells after yellow fever vaccination. A single record per CDR3 protein comes from TCRdb applying MiXCR to the 5' RACE reads. The table records around 350,000 distinct CDR3 sequences, about 6.2% of them present only once. The sequencing used PBMCs, collected 5 days after the yellow fever booster vaccination. The receptors originated from a man aged 25 to 40 who received the YFV17D yellow fever vaccine.

This clonotype showed up many times. The V call is TRBV5-1, the J call TRBJ2-7, with D perhaps TRBD1 (6 bases). Germline loops: CDR1 SGHRS, CDR2 YFSETQ. Trimming stripped 0 bases from V and 2 bases from J, with 12 bases between. The CDR3 runs to 15 residues. The CDR3 region is CASSLALGATYEQYF. As DNA, the CDR3 is TGCGCCAGCAGCTTGGCTCTGGGGGCCACCTACGAGCAGTACTTC.

The rearrangement links TRBV4-3 to TRBJ2-5; the match to TRBD2 covers 12 bases. Unmatched junction bases numbered 1, after V lost 1 base and J lost 4 bases. The CDR3 covers 15 residues. Germline lookup yields CDR1 LGHNA and CDR2 YSLEER. The chain's CDR3 is CASSQGLAGAETQYF. For the CDR3, the DNA is TGCGCCAGCAGCCAAGGACTAGCGGGAGCAGAGACCCAGTACTTC.

This clonotype has at least ten counts. This sequence joins TRBV15 and TRBJ1-5; TRBD1 agrees at 7 bases. The CDR3 has 15 amino acids. The germline CDR1 and CDR2 sequences are LNHNV and YYDKDF (reference sequence). The trim removed 3 bases at V and 7 bases at J, leaving 9 bases unmatched. CDR3 residues: CATSSRTGAEQPQHF. DNA for the CDR3: TGTGCCACCAGCAGCCGGACAGGCGCCGAACAGCCCCAGCATTTT.

In its sample, this clonotype was seen many times. The chain links TRBV20-1 to TRBJ2-7; D is tentatively TRBD1 or TRBD2 (5 bases each). The CDR3 runs 14 residues. The germline gives CDR1 DFQATT, CDR2 SNEGSKA (reference sequence). With 5 bases removed from V and 0 bases from J, the gap between germline ends came to 14 bases. The CDR3 DNA reads as TGCAGTGCTGGGGGACGTTGGAGCTCCTACGAGCAGTACTTC. Translation gives CSAGGRWSSYEQYF.

This clonotype was found many times. The chain uses TRBV7-9 and TRBJ2-1; D is undetermined. V lost 1 base to trimming and J lost 7 bases, with 17 bases between them. The length of the CDR3 is 16 residues. CDR1 and CDR2 (germline): SEHNR, FQNEAQ (reference sequence). The CDR3 is CASSLVWSSTLNEQFF. The CDR3 DNA follows: TGTGCCAGCAGCTTAGTGTGGAGTTCCACCCTGAATGAGCAGTTCTTC. Full variable domain (remainder filled in from reference TRBV7-9 and TRBJ2-1): DTGVSQNPRHKITKRGQNVTFRCDPISEHNRLYWYRQTLGQGPEFLTYFQNEAQLEKSRLLSDRFSAERPKGSFSTLEIQRTEQGDSAMYLCASSLVWSSTLNEQFFGPGTRLTVL.

This clonotype turned up a few times. The rearrangement links TRBV12-3 or TRBV12-4 to TRBJ2-7; TRBD1 is a possible D gene (6 bases). The CDR3 is 14 residues long. V dropped 1 base and J dropped 3 bases, with 10 bases sitting between them. The CDR3 is CASSLDGQNYEQYF. DNA of the CDR3: TGTGCCAGCAGTTTAGATGGACAGAACTACGAGCAGTACTTC.

This clonotype turned up a few times. The genes are TRBV20-1 and TRBJ2-1, with D possibly called TRBD1 or TRBD2 (6 bases each). The CDR3 spans 16 residues. Germline V gene sequence: CDR1 DFQATT, CDR2 SNEGSKA (reference sequence). V lost 4 bases to trimming and J lost 6 bases, with 22 bases between them. DNA of the CDR3: TGCAGTGCTACCTACCGGGGGCGGAGGGAGTCCAATGAGCAGTTCTTC. It specifies CSATYRGRRESNEQFF.

The CDR3 DNA reads TGTGCCACCAAGCGACAGACGCCATACGAGCAGTACTTC. This gives the protein CATKRQTPYEQYF. This chain links TRBV24-1 with TRBJ2-7; D is perhaps TRBD1 (5 bases). V was shortened by 8 bases and J by 4 bases, with 14 bases between the two germline ends. Germline V gene sequence: CDR1 KGHDR, CDR2 SFDVKD. This CDR3 has 13 amino acids.

This clonotype was recorded many times. For the CDR3, the DNA is TGTGCCAGCCGGGCAGCCACCTACGAGCAGTACTTC. Residues: CASRAATYEQYF. The rearrangement uses TRBV7-8 and TRBJ2-7; D not resolved. Between the trimmed V and J ends, which lost 8 bases and 2 bases, there was a span of 10 bases. This CDR3 is built from 12 residues. Germline loops: CDR1 SGHVS, CDR2 FQNEAQ.

The J gene is TRBJ2-1, the V gene TRBV9; either TRBD1 or TRBD2 may supply D (5 bases each). V dropped 2 bases and J dropped 3 bases, with 12 bases sitting between them. CDR1 is SGDLS, CDR2 YYNGEE, per germline. The CDR3 totals 15 residues. CDR3 DNA: TGTGCCAGCAGCGTGGACACACGGGACTACAATGAGCAGTTCTTC. This encodes CASSVDTRDYNEQFF.

This clonotype was observed many times. The rearrangement links TRBV7-9 to TRBJ2-5; the D gene is possibly TRBD1 (5 bases). CDR3 length: 14 amino acids. V was cut by 1 base and J by 5 bases, with 11 bases left in between. Germline CDR1 is SEHNR and CDR2 is FQNEAQ (reference sequence). CDR3 sequence (DNA): TGTGCCAGCAGCTTAGGTGGGGCGCGGGAGACCCAGTACTTC. Its protein product is CASSLGGARETQYF.

This clonotype has at least ten counts. The chain employs TRBV7-9 and TRBJ2-5, with 9 bases matching TRBD1. This CDR3 is 16 amino acids long. Germline loops: CDR1 SEHNR, CDR2 FQNEAQ (reference sequence). V shed 5 bases and J 6 bases; nucleotides not matched to a gene: 13. CDR3 sequence: CASSAGDRAILQTQYF. As DNA, the CDR3 is TGTGCCAGCAGCGCCGGGGACAGGGCGATTTTACAGACCCAGTACTTC.

CDR3 coding DNA: TGCAGTGCTAGAGATCCCACAGGGTCATCCTACGAGCAGTACTTC. Translation: CSARDPTGSSYEQYF. The chain couples TRBV20-1 to TRBJ2-7; tentatively, D is TRBD1 (6 bases). From germline, CDR1 is DFQATT and CDR2 SNEGSKA (reference sequence). The CDR3 has 15 residues. The germline V and J ends were trimmed by 0 bases and 1 base, with 13 bases remaining between them.

The table lists this clonotype with many counts. V and J are TRBV7-2 and TRBJ1-5; a weak D match, TRBD1 (5 bases). The CDR3 extends over 13 amino acids. Germline-derived CDR1 and CDR2 are SGHTA and FQGNSA. V was pared by 4 bases and J by 4 bases, with 8 bases between. CDR3 nucleotides: TGTGCCAGCAGCTCTACAGGAAATCAGCCCCAGCATTTT. This gives the protein CASSSTGNQPQHF.

This chain uses TRBV12-3 or TRBV12-4 with TRBJ2-5; 15 bases are shared with TRBD2. V lost 7 bases and J lost 1; bases outside the gene matches: 13. This CDR3 spans 19 amino acids. CDR3 protein: CASTIRPGLAGGSQETQYF. The CDR3 nucleotides are TGTGCCAGCACTATTCGACCGGGACTAGCGGGAGGTAGCCAAGAGACCCAGTACTTC.

This clonotype showed up just a few times. V is TRBV6-5 and J is TRBJ2-7, with D tentatively TRBD1 (6 bases). Looked up from germline, CDR1 is MNHEY and CDR2 is SVGAGI. With 0 bases removed from V and 2 bases from J, the gap between germline ends came to 11 bases. The length of the CDR3 is 15 residues. The CDR3 DNA reads TGTGCCAGCAGTTACTCGGGTAGGGACACCTACGAGCAGTACTTC. Its translation is CASSYSGRDTYEQYF.

Turning to this clonotype: A read error is possible here, since a much larger clone lies one base away. The chain recombines TRBV27 with TRBJ2-1; 8 positions agree with TRBD1. Germline lookup yields CDR1 MNHEY and CDR2 SMNVEV (reference sequence). The CDR3 consists of 15 residues. CDR3 in amino acids: CTSSMRTGYTNEQFF. The DNA of the CDR3 is TGTACCAGCAGTATGAGGACAGGGTACACAAATGAGCAGTTCTTC.

In regard to this clonotype: This could be a read error, since a much larger clone is one nucleotide away. The V and J genes are TRBV7-2 and TRBJ2-7; unclear D gene. Germline lookup yields CDR1 SGHTA and CDR2 FQGNSA. The CDR3 is 15 residues long. CDR3 region: CASSSRSGSSYKQYF. The DNA of the CDR3 is TGTGCCAGCAGCTCACGTTCGGGTTCCTCCTACAAGCAGTACTTC.

The genes are TRBV29-1 and TRBJ2-3; a weak D match, TRBD2 (6 bases). The CDR3 loop spans 12 amino acids. With 3 bases removed from V and 9 bases from J, the gap between germline ends came to 13 bases. CDR1 and CDR2 from the germline V gene are SQVTM and ANQGSEA. This CDR3 reads CSVEGGQSTQYF. In DNA, the CDR3 is TGCAGCGTTGAGGGGGGTCAGTCAACGCAGTATTTT.

This clonotype was observed a few times. J is TRBJ2-7 and V is TRBV28, with 9 bases lining up with TRBD2. Trimming removed 1 base from V and 3 bases from J; junction bases left unmatched: 4. Germline V gene data show CDR1 as MDHEN and CDR2 as SYDVKM. This CDR3 has 15 amino acids. CDR3 region: CASSLLPSGVYEQYF. The CDR3 DNA reads TGTGCCAGCAGTTTATTACCTAGCGGGGTCTACGAGCAGTACTTC.

This clonotype was observed many times. V is TRBV20-1 and J is TRBJ2-1; tentative D call: TRBD1 (6 bases). The germline CDR1 and CDR2 sequences are DFQATT and SNEGSKA (reference sequence). This CDR3 is 12 amino acids long. The V gene lost 1 base and the J gene lost 6 bases, with 7 bases spanning the gap. CDR3 region: CSARVGGNEQFF. The CDR3 nucleotides are TGCAGTGCTAGAGTAGGGGGCAATGAGCAGTTCTTC.

This clonotype showed up just a few times. The rearrangement uses TRBV20-1 and TRBJ2-7; D uncertain. Germline CDR1 is DFQATT and CDR2 is SNEGSKA (reference sequence). CDR3 length equals 14 residues. The V end lost 3 bases, the J end lost 2 bases, and 14 bases lay between the germline ends. The CDR3 is CSASPAKIPYEQYF. The CDR3, as DNA: TGCAGTGCTAGCCCAGCGAAGATCCCCTACGAGCAGTACTTC.

This clonotype was picked up a small number of times. DNA for the CDR3: TGTGCCAGCAGCCGGCGGAGACCCCCGACAGATACGCAGTATTTT. This encodes CASSRRRPPTDTQYF. The V gene is TRBV7-2, the J gene TRBJ2-3; D is uncertain. Per germline, CDR1 SGHTA and CDR2 FQGNSA. V lost 5 bases to trimming and J lost 3 bases, with 15 bases between them. This CDR3 is built from 15 residues. The full variable domain, completed using reference TRBV7-2 and TRBJ2-3, is GAGVSQSPSNKVTEKGKDVELRCDPISGHTALYWYRQSLGQGLEFLIYFQGNSAPDKSGLPSDRFSAERTGGSVSTLTIQRTQQEDSAVYLCASSRRRPPTDTQYFGPGTRLTVL.

This clonotype was seen ten or more times. The rearrangement links TRBV28 to TRBJ1-5, with TRBD1 as a possible D gene (5 bases). This CDR3 is built from 15 residues. CDR1 and CDR2 from the germline V gene are MDHEN and SYDVKM. The V and J ends lost 6 bases and 9 bases respectively, with 21 bases between them. CDR3 DNA sequence: TGTGCCAGCAGCCTCATACAGGCCGGTGAGAGGCCCCAGCATTTT. Translated, it gives CASSLIQAGERPQHF.

This chain uses TRBV20-1 with TRBJ2-1; D not resolved. Trimming took off 3 bases at V and 4 bases at J, with 16 bases between the two ends. The CDR3 covers 15 residues. Germline CDR1 is DFQATT and CDR2 is SNEGSKA (reference sequence). The CDR3 sequence is CSASPPEKTYNEQFF. The CDR3, as DNA: TGCAGTGCTAGCCCCCCGGAGAAAACTTACAATGAGCAGTTCTTC.

This chain uses TRBV15 with TRBJ1-5; D is unclear. Per the germline V gene, CDR1 is LNHNV and CDR2 is YYDKDF (reference sequence). The V end lost 1 base, the J end lost 3 bases, and 16 bases lay between the germline ends. The CDR3 is 17 amino acids. CDR3: CATSRAAEVGYNQPQHF. CDR3 DNA: TGTGCCACCAGCAGAGCTGCTGAGGTGGGATACAATCAGCCCCAGCATTTT.

This clonotype was counted only a few times. V usage is TRBV6-1 and J usage is TRBJ2-7, with 7 bases fitting TRBD1. Losses at the gene ends were 8 bases for V and 5 bases for J; bases not matched to a gene: 9. Per the germline V gene, CDR1 is MNHNS and CDR2 is SASEGT. The CDR3 extends over 13 amino acids. As DNA, the CDR3 is TGTGCCAGCGGACAGACAGGGCTCAACGAGCAGTACTTC. Its translation: CASGQTGLNEQYF.